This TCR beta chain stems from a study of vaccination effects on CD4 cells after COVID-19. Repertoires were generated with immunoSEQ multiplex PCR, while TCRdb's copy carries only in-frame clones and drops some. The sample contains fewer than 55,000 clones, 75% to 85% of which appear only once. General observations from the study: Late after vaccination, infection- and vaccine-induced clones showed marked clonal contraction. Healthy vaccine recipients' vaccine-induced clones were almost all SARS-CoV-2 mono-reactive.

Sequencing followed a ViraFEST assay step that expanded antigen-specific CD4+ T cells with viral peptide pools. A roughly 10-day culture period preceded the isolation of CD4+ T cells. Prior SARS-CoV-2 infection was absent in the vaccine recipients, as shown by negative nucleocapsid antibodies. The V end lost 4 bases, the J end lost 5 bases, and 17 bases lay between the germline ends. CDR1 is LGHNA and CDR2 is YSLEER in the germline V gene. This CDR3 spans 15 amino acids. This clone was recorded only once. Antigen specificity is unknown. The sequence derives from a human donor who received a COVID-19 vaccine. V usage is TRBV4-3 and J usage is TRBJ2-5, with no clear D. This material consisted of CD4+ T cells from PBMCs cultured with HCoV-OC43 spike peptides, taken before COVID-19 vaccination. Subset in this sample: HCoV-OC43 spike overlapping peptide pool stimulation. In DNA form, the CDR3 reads TGCGCCAGCAGCCGAACCTCAAGCTTGCTGGAGACCCAGTACTTC. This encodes CASSRTSSLLETQYF.